Below, one T cell receptor (beta chain) is given with its context. This entry is derived from a study of shared clonotypes between healthy human individuals. Study details: Donors, aged 18 to 49, were two women and three men.

The assay was carried out at the deep level. Replicate PCRs for unsorted PBMC used roughly 0.3 ug DNA (around 30,000 T cell genomes). Under the authors' procedure: ImmunoSEQ output held junction-only sequences without quality scores, so filtering differed. Using immunoSEQ multiplex PCR, the repertoire was profiled, and TCRdb retains in-frame clones only, with some absent. V and J calls and clone size follow that table, whereas D and trimming were derived from the DNA. In the table there are a few hundred thousand clones, around three quarters of which are singletons. CDR1 SGHAT and CDR2 FQNNGV come from the germline V gene. The length of the CDR3 is 15 residues. V dropped 4 bases and J dropped 11 bases, with 20 bases sitting between them.

This sequence originates from a woman in her 40s in good health. Some clones in this sample may be carry-over from other donors' samples. This chain links TRBV11-2 with TRBJ2-2; D could derive from TRBD1 or TRBD2 (5 bases each). Sequenced material: PBMCs. The CDR3 DNA reads as TGTGCCAGCAGCTCCCTTTTTGGGAGTGACAGTGAGCTGTTTTTT. The encoded protein is CASSSLFGSDSELFF.